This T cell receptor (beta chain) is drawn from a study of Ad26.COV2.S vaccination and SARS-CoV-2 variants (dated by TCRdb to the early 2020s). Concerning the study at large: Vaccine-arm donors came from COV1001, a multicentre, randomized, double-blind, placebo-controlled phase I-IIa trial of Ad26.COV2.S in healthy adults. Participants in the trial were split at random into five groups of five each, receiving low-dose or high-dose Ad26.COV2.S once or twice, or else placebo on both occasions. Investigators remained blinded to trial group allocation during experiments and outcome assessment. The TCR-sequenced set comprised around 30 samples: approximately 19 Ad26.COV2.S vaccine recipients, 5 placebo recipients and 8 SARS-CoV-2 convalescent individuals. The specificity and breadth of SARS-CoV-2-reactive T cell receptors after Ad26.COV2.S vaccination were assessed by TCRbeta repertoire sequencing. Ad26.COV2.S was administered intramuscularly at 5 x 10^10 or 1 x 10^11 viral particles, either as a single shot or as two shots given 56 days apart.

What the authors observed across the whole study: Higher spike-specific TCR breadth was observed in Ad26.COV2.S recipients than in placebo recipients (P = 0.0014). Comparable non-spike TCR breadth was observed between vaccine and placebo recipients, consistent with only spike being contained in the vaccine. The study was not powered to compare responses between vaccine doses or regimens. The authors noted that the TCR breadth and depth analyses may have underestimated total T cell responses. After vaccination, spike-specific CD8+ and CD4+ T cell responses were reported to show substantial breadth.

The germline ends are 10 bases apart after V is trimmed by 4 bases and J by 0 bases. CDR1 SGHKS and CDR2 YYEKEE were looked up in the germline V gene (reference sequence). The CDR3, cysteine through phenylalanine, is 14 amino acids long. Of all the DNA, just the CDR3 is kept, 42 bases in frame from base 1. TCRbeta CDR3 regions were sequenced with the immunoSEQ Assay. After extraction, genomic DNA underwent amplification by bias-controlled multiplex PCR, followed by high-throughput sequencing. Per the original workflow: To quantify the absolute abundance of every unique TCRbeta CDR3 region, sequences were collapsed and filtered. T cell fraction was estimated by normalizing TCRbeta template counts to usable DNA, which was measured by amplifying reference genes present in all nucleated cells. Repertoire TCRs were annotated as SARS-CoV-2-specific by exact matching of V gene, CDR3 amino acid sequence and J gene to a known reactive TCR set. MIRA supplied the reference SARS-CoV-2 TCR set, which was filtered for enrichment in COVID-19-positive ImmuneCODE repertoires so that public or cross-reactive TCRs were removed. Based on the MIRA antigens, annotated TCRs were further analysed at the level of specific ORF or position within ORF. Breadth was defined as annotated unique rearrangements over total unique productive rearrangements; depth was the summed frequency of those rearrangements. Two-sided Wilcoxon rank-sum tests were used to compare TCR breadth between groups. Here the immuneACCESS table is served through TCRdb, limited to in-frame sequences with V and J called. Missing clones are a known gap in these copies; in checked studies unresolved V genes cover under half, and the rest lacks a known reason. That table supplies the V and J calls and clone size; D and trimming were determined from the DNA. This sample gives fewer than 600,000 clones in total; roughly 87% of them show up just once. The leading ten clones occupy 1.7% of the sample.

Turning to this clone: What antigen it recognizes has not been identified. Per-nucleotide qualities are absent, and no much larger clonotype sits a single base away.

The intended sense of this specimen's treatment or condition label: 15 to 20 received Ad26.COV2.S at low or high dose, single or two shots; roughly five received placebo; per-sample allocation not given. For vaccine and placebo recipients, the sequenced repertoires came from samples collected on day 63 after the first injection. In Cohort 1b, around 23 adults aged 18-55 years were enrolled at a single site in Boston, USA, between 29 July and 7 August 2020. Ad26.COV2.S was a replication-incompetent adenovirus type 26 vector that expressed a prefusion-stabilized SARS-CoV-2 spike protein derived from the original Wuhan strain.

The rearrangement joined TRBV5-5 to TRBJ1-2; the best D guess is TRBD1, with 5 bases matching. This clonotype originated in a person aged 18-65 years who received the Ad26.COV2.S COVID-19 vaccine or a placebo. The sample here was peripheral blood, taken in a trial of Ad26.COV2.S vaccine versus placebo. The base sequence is TGTGCCAGCAGCAGGGACGGATCTAACTATGGCTACACCTTC. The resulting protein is CASSRDGSNYGYTF.